The rows below give T cell receptor beta chains drawn from one sample of a study of T cells in Graves' hyperthyroidism and ophthalmopathy. MiXCR was run by TCRdb on the multiplex PCR reads, yielding one entry per CDR3 protein. This sample has 25,000 to 30,000 distinct CDR3 sequences, with roughly 45% found just once. The sequenced sample was blood. These receptors originate from a woman aged 25-40 years with Graves' hyperthyroidism. Each CDR3 is given with its conserved first and last residue. D genes are given only for firm matches. Clone size, where shown, is once, few, many, or a class for clones that have expanded.

j_call | clone_size | v_call | d_call | cdr3_nt | cdr3_aa
TRBJ1-4 | few | TRBV9 | TRBD1 | TGTGCCAGCAGCGCTGGCGCTATCAGGGGGCTTCAGGAAAAACTGTTTTTT | CASSAGAIRGLQEKLFF
TRBJ2-1 | medium-sized | TRBV19 | - | TGTGCCAGTTTAAGAGGGGCTGAGCAGTTCTTC | CASLRGAEQFF
TRBJ2-5 | medium-sized | TRBV20-1 | TRBD1 | TGCAGTGCTAGGTCAGGGGGCCTGGAGACCCAGTACTTC | CSARSGGLETQYF
TRBJ2-1 | medium-sized | TRBV20-1 | - | TGCAGTGCTAGGAGGTCTGTTGAGCAGTTCTTC | CSARRSVEQFF
TRBJ2-7 | medium-sized | TRBV19 | TRBD2 | TGTGCCAGTAGTCCAGGGACTAGCGATTACTACGAGCAGTACTTC | CASSPGTSDYYEQYF
TRBJ1-5 | - | TRBV15 | - | TGTGCCACCAGTTCCATACGGGAGCTATTCCAGCATTTT | CATSSIRELFQHF
TRBJ2-7 | - | TRBV19 | TRBD1 | TGTGCCAGTAGTATGCCGGGACAGGGGTTGAACGAGCAGTACTTC | CASSMPGQGLNEQYF
TRBJ2-3 | many | TRBV14 | - | TGTGCCAGCAGCCAAGATTCTAAGCGGATCACAGATACGCAGTATTTT | CASSQDSKRITDTQYF
TRBJ2-1 | few | TRBV20-1 | TRBD2 | TGCAGTGCTAGGTCGAGGGGACTAGCGGGAGACAATGAGCAGTTCTTC | CSARSRGLAGDNEQFF
TRBJ2-1 | - | TRBV12-3/TRBV12-4 | - | TGTGCCAGCAGTTTAGGCGGGAACACTGAGCAGTTCTTC | CASSLGGNTEQFF
TRBJ2-1 | many | TRBV2 | - | TGTGCCAGCATCGAGGGCCCCGGGGGGCAGTTCTTC | CASIEGPGGQFF
TRBJ1-6 | - | TRBV7-2 | - | TGTGCCAGCAGCTTACAGGGTTTTGGCTCACCCCTCCACTTT | CASSLQGFGSPLHF
TRBJ2-1 | once | TRBV5-1 | TRBD2 | TGCGCCAGCAGCCCCCGGACTAGCGGGAGGGAGCAGTTCTTC | CASSPRTSGREQFF
TRBJ1-6 | - | TRBV20-1 | - | TGCAGTGCTAGAGATCCGTGGCAGGGTAATTCACCCCTCCACTTT | CSARDPWQGNSPLHF
TRBJ2-3 | many | TRBV2 | TRBD2 | TGTGCCAGCAGTGTACCAGAAAGGCGGATGACTAGCGGGATTTCAACAGATACGCAGTATTTT | CASSVPERRMTSGISTDTQYF
TRBJ2-7 | - | TRBV20-1 | - | TGCAGTGCTCCTGCCCGGGACGCCCTTTCATACGAGCAGTACTTC | CSAPARDALSYEQYF
TRBJ2-5 | many | TRBV30 | - | TGTGCCTGGAGTAGCAGGGAAAAGACCCAGTACTTC | CAWSSREKTQYF
TRBJ2-3 | medium-sized | TRBV10-1 | - | TGCGCCAGCAGTGATAAGGAGGATACGCAGTATTTT | CASSDKEDTQYF
TRBJ1-1 | - | TRBV20-1 | - | TGCAGTGCTAGTTCAGGATTGACGAACACTGAAGCTTTCTTT | CSASSGLTNTEAFF
TRBJ2-3 | - | TRBV24-1 | - | TGTGCCACCATCCTTCACGGGGCAGGGGATGTAAATACGCAGTATTTT | CATILHGAGDVNTQYF
TRBJ2-1 | many | TRBV19 | - | TGTGCCAGTAGTGGCGAGATCCAGGGGTACAATGAGCAGTTCTTC | CASSGEIQGYNEQFF
TRBJ2-7 | - | TRBV9 | - | TGTGCCAGCAGCGTAGAGGTGGGAGGGGGGATCGAGCAGTACTTC | CASSVEVGGGIEQYF
TRBJ1-5 | - | TRBV20-1 | - | TGCAGTGCTAAGGAGTTGAGGGGCCCTCAGCCCCAGCATTTT | CSAKELRGPQPQHF
TRBJ2-1 | many | TRBV11-2 | - | TGTGCCAGCAGCTTACTGCGGGGTTCCTACAATGAGCAGTTCTTC | CASSLLRGSYNEQFF
TRBJ2-7 | - | TRBV7-2 | TRBD2 | TGTGCCAGCAGCTGGACTAGCGGGGACTACGAGCAGTACTTC | CASSWTSGDYEQYF
TRBJ2-1 | - | TRBV20-1 | TRBD2 | TGCAGTGCTGACCGACTAGCGGGAGAGATGGGTGAGCAGCTCTTC | CSADRLAGEMGEQLF
TRBJ1-5 | medium-sized | TRBV19 | - | TGTGCCAGTAGTATAACCCTCGGCAGGGGAGGTCAGCCCCAGCATTTT | CASSITLGRGGQPQHF
TRBJ2-5 | - | TRBV7-6 | - | TGTGCCAGCAGCTCTTACAAAGAGACCCAGTACTTC | CASSSYKETQYF
TRBJ2-7 | many | TRBV27 | - | TGTGCCAGCACCGACCCCACTAGATCGTTCGAGCAGTACTTC | CASTDPTRSFEQYF
TRBJ2-5 | once | TRBV19 | - | TGTGCCAGTAGTATTGGGGGGGGGACACGAGAGACCCAGTACTTC | CASSIGGGTRETQYF
TRBJ1-5 | - | TRBV20-1 | TRBD1 | TGCAGTGCTGCATTCCGACAGGGGAGAAGACCCCAGCATTTT | CSAAFRQGRRPQHF
TRBJ2-1 | many | TRBV20-1 | TRBD2 | TGCAGTGCTAACCCTGCTAGCGGGCCACACAATGAGCAGTTCTTC | CSANPASGPHNEQFF
TRBJ2-5 | once | TRBV5-4 | - | TGTGCCAGCAGCTTGGGTCCAACCGGGGAGCTAGAGACCCAGTACTTC | CASSLGPTGELETQYF
TRBJ2-3 | - | TRBV29-1 | - | TGCAGCGTTCTTGGGGGCCAGGGCACAGATACGCAGTATTTT | CSVLGGQGTDTQYF
TRBJ1-5 | - | TRBV11-3 | - | TGTGCCAGCAGCTCGGGACAGCCCCAGCATTTT | CASSSGQPQHF
TRBJ2-3 | - | TRBV5-4 | - | TGTGCCAGCAGACCCCTAGGGAACGGGGAGGATACGCAGTATTTT | CASRPLGNGEDTQYF
TRBJ1-1 | many | TRBV10-3 | TRBD1 | TGTGCCATCAGCCCACAGGGGCCGTACACTGAAGCTTTCTTT | CAISPQGPYTEAFF
TRBJ1-5 | - | TRBV6-1 | - | TGTGCCAGCAGTGAACAGGGATTCAATCAGCCCCAGCATTTT | CASSEQGFNQPQHF
TRBJ2-7 | - | TRBV6-5 | - | TGTGCCAGCAGTTACCCACGAGGCGAGGGTTACGAGCAGTACTTC | CASSYPRGEGYEQYF
TRBJ1-5 | many | TRBV12-3/TRBV12-4 | - | TGTGCCAGCAGCCGACATGGGAATCAGCCCCAGCATTTT | CASSRHGNQPQHF
TRBJ2-2 | - | TRBV19 | - | TGTGCCAGTAGTCCGCATTACCCGGAGAGAGGGGAGCTGTTTTTT | CASSPHYPERGELFF
TRBJ2-3 | medium-sized | TRBV10-3 | - | TGTGCCATCAGTGACGCAGATACGCAGTATTTT | CAISDADTQYF